This T cell receptor beta chain comes out of a study of T cell responses to AZD1222 COVID-19 vaccine. Looked up from germline, CDR1 is LNHDA and CDR2 is SQIVND (reference sequence). The V segment lost 11 bases and the J segment 1 base; nucleotides outside the gene matches: 14. CDR3 length: 18 residues. About this clone itself: The antigen is unknown.

Whole-study results and caveats: At study baseline, merely roughly 6 AZD1222 recipients were seropositive. Vaccine-associated CD4 TCRs spanned spike, dominant at 160-218 and 743-854.

Profiling relied on immunoSEQ multiplex PCR, and the TCRdb table lists in-frame clones only, not all of them. The repertoire includes approximately 140,000 clones, around 90% of them detected once, and approximately 3.7% sits in the top ten. Doses given second, at about 4 or about 12 weeks, were pooled. The sequence was collected from an adult who received the AZD1222 COVID-19 vaccine. The input for sequencing was peripheral blood, taken 28 days after the second AZD1222 dose. V usage is TRBV19 and J usage is TRBJ2-1, with 13 bases lining up with TRBD2. In DNA, the CDR3 is TGTGCCTCTCGTCCGACTAGCGGGGGGTTGTTATCCTACAATGAGCAGTTCTTC. Translation gives CASRPTSGGLLSYNEQFF. Full variable domain (rest looked up from reference TRBV19 and TRBJ2-1): DGGITQSPKYLFRKEGQNVTLSCEQNLNHDAMYWYRQDPGQGLRLIYYSQIVNDFQKGDIAEGYSVSREKKESFPLTVTSAQKNPTAFYLCASRPTSGGLLSYNEQFFGPGTRLTVL.